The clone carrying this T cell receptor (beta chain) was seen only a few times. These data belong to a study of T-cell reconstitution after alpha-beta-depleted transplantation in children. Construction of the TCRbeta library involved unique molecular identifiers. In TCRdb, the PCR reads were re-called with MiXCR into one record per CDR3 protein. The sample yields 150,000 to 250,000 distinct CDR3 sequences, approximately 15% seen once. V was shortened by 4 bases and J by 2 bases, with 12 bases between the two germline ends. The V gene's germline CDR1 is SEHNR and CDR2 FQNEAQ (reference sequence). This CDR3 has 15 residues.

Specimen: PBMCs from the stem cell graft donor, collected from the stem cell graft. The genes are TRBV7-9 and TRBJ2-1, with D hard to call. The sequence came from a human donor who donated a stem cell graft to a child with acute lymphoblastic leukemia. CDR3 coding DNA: TGTGCCAGCAGCTCAGGAATAGGCCCCTACAATGAGCAGTTCTTC. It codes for CASSSGIGPYNEQFF.